One and the same sample provided the 11 T cell receptor beta chains below, sequenced in a study of PD-L1 blockade in urothelial cancer. This table comes from immunoSEQ multiplex PCR, and its TCRdb copy is limited to in-frame clones, with some not included. The sample lists some 120,000 clones; approximately 88% were seen once. The sample's time point: pretreatment peripheral blood. The sequencing used PBMCs, collected around atezolizumab (anti-PD-L1) treatment. The origin of the receptors is a man in his fifties or sixties with urothelial cancer.

This clone was seen just once. V usage is TRBV9 and J usage is TRBJ2-7; 7 positions match TRBD1. There are 15 residues in the CDR3. V was clipped by 0 bases and J by 4 bases; unmatched bases: 7. Germline CDR1 reads SGDLS; CDR2 reads YYNGEE. The CDR3 is CASSVGQGFLYEQYF. In DNA, the CDR3 is TGTGCCAGCAGCGTAGGACAGGGATTCCTGTACGAGCAGTACTTC. Combining the CDR3 with reference TRBV9 and TRBJ2-7 gives the whole variable domain DSGVTQTPKHLITATGQRVTLRCSPRSGDLSVYWYQQSLDQGLQFLIQYYNGEERAKGNILERFSAQQFPDLHSELNLSSLELGDSALYFCASSVGQGFLYEQYFGPGTRLTVT.

The chain recombines TRBV28 with TRBJ2-3; 12 bases match TRBD2. Per germline, CDR1 MDHEN and CDR2 SYDVKM. CDR3 size: 20 residues. V dropped 6 bases and J dropped 1; count of bases not matched to a gene: 17. Here the CDR3 reads CASSPFGLAGGGIGTDTQYF. The CDR3 DNA is TGTGCCAGCAGCCCGTTCGGGCTAGCGGGAGGGGGTATTGGCACAGATACGCAGTATTTT.

This rearrangement joins TRBV2 to TRBJ2-1; no definite D call. The CDR3 runs 11 residues. The germline V and J ends were trimmed by 7 bases and 10 bases, with 11 bases remaining between them. Per germline, CDR1 SNHLY and CDR2 FYNNEI. CDR3 region: CASTRVREQFF. The CDR3 DNA sequence: TGTGCCAGCACACGGGTGAGGGAGCAGTTCTTC. The full variable domain, its missing parts supplied by reference TRBV2 and TRBJ2-1, is EPEVTQTPSHQVTQMGQEVILRCVPISNHLYFYWYRQILGQKVEFLVSFYNNEISEKSEIFDDQFSVERPDGSNFTLKIRSTKLEDSAMYFCASTRVREQFFGPGTRLTVL.

V usage is TRBV5-1 and J usage is TRBJ2-5; a weak D match, TRBD2 (6 bases). Per germline, CDR1 SGHRS and CDR2 YFSETQ. Trimming left V 4 bases short and J 1 base short, with 11 bases between. The CDR3 runs 14 residues. Here the CDR3 reads CASSATSFQETQYF. CDR3 DNA: TGCGCCAGCAGCGCAACTAGCTTCCAAGAGACCCAGTACTTC.

The rearrangement uses TRBV28 and TRBJ1-3; 8 positions match TRBD1. Germline trimming cut 5 bases from V and 4 bases from J; bases unmatched to any gene: 7. Germline V gene lookup returns CDR1 MDHEN and CDR2 SYDVKM. The length of the CDR3 is 15 residues. The CDR3 DNA reads TGTGCCAGCAGTCGAACCGGGACAGGAGGAAACACCATATATTTT. This gives the protein CASSRTGTGGNTIYF.

The chain uses TRBV10-3 and TRBJ1-2, with D perhaps matching TRBD1 (6 bases). V was pared by 2 bases and J by 4 bases, with 11 bases between. The germline CDR1 and CDR2 sequences are ENHRY and SYGVKD. The length of the CDR3 is 14 residues. The CDR3 bases are TGTGCCATCAGTGAGACAGGGTCGAGCTATGGCTACACCTTC. Protein: CAISETGSSYGYTF.

The chain combines TRBV10-3 with TRBJ1-6, with D unresolved. Trimming removed 7 bases at V and 8 bases at J, with 12 bases between. The germline V gene has CDR1 ENHRY and CDR2 SYGVKD. The CDR3 totals 13 residues. The CDR3 loop reads CAITWASDSPLHF. CDR3 bases: TGTGCCATCACTTGGGCGAGTGATTCACCCCTCCACTTT.

This chain joins TRBV23-1 and TRBJ2-3; TRBD1 is a possible D gene (6 bases). TRBV23-1 is an ORF; its function is uncertain. V was trimmed by 4 bases and J by 2 bases, leaving 13 bases between them. This CDR3 is built from 15 residues. The CDR3 region is CASSPGTSNTDTQYF. As DNA, the CDR3 is TGCGCCAGCAGTCCCGGGACATCCAACACAGATACGCAGTATTTT.

The V and J genes are TRBV9 and TRBJ2-3; TRBD1 might be the D (5 bases). From germline, CDR1 is SGDLS and CDR2 YYNGEE. The V gene lost 1 base and the J gene lost 2 bases, with 8 bases spanning the gap. The CDR3 is 14 residues long. The CDR3 region is CASSVIGATDTQYF. CDR3 nucleotides: TGTGCCAGCAGCGTAATTGGGGCCACAGATACGCAGTATTTT.

This chain uses TRBV6-1 with TRBJ2-3; D possibly corresponds to TRBD1 (8 bases). The CDR3 length is 18 residues. Germline V CDR1 and CDR2: MNHNS, SASEGT. The V and J ends lost 4 bases and 2 bases respectively, with 22 bases between them. The CDR3 reads CASSARGAGQGATDTQYF. The CDR3 nucleotides read TGTGCCAGCAGTGCACGGGGGGCGGGTCAGGGGGCCACAGATACGCAGTATTTT.

V is TRBV6-5 and J is TRBJ1-5; no clear D. The CDR3 is made up of 15 amino acids. V was trimmed by 5 bases and J by 1 base, leaving 12 bases between them. The germline CDR1 and CDR2 sequences are MNHEY and SVGAGI. The CDR3 loop reads CASSPPGGSNQPQHF. In DNA, the CDR3 is TGTGCCAGCAGTCCCCCGGGAGGGAGCAATCAGCCCCAGCATTTT.